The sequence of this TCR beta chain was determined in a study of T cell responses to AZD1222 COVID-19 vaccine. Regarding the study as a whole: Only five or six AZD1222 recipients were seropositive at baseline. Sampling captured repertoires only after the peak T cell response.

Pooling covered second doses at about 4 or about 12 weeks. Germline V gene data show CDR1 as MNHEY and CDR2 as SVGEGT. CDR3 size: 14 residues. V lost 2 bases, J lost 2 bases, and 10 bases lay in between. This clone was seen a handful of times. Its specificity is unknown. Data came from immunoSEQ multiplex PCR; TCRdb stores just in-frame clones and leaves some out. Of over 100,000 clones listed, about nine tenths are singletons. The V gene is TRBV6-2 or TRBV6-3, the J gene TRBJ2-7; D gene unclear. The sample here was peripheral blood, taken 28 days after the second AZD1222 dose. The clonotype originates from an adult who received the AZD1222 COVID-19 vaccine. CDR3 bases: TGTGCCAGCAGTTACGCGACCGCTACCTACGAGCAGTACTTC. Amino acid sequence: CASSYATATYEQYF.